One and the same sample provided the 16 T cell receptor beta chains below, sequenced in a study of blood T cell repertoires in COVID-19. TCRdb's copy holds only in-frame clones and misses some; the assay was immunoSEQ multiplex PCR. The sample records 150,000 to 200,000 clones, roughly 80% being singletons. The sequencing input was PBMCs or T cells enriched from blood (not recorded which). The receptors here all came from a woman aged 50 to 65 who had recovered from COVID-19.

The rearrangement joins TRBV4-2 to TRBJ2-7; 7 positions match TRBD2. V lost 3 bases to trimming and J lost 1 base; unmatched junction nucleotides: 15. The CDR3 is 18 amino acids. Germline CDR1 and CDR2: LGHNA and YNFKEQ. Here the CDR3 DNA reads TGTGCCAGCAGCCACCTTCCGGGGGAGGCTAGCGGTTCCTACGAGCAGTACTTC. Encoded protein: CASSHLPGEASGSYEQYF.

This chain connects TRBV7-2 to TRBJ1-5; perhaps TRBD1 as D (6 bases). The CDR3 has 14 amino acids. CDR1 is SGHTA and CDR2 is FQGNSA in the germline V gene. Trimming removed 0 bases from V and 6 bases from J, with 9 bases in between. CDR3 sequence (DNA): TGTGCCAGCAGCTTAGCACAGGGCACTCAGCCCCAGCATTTT. It codes for CASSLAQGTQPQHF.

The gene calls are TRBV4-3 and TRBJ2-5; D ambiguous. Germline CDR1 reads LGHNA; CDR2 reads YSLEER. The CDR3 has 15 residues. V dropped 0 bases and J dropped 1 base, with 9 bases sitting between them. As DNA, the CDR3 is TGCGCCAGCAGCCAAGAACCGCACAGCCAAGAGACCCAGTACTTC. Translation gives CASSQEPHSQETQYF.

CDR3: CASREGRVSSEQFF. CDR3 bases: TGTGCCAGCAGGGAGGGGAGGGTCTCGAGTGAGCAGTTCTTC. V is TRBV28 and J is TRBJ2-1; 7 bases match TRBD2. This CDR3 has 14 amino acids. Per germline, CDR1 MDHEN and CDR2 SYDVKM. V gave up 6 bases and J gave up 9 bases; unmatched junction bases: 11.

This clone has a handful of counts. Here the CDR3 reads CSVEDGRLAGYEQFF. The CDR3 DNA is TGCAGCGTTGAAGACGGGCGACTAGCGGGCTATGAGCAGTTCTTC. The V and J genes are TRBV29-1 and TRBJ2-1; TRBD2 matches 10 bases. With V trimmed by 0 bases and J by 8 bases, 7 bases remained unmatched. The length of the CDR3 is 15 residues. The V gene's germline CDR1 is SQVTM and CDR2 ANQGSEA.

This chain joins TRBV9 and TRBJ2-7; TRBD2 aligns across 16 bases. The J segment lost 7 bases and the V segment lost 4 bases, leaving 14 bases of the junction unmatched. Germline-derived CDR1 and CDR2 are SGDLS and YYNGEE. CDR3 size: 18 residues. The CDR3, as DNA: TGTGCCAGCAGCCCGCAAAATGGGGGACTAGCGGGAGGGCCTGAGCAGTACTTC. This codes for CASSPQNGGLAGGPEQYF.

A few counts support this clone. The V and J genes are TRBV9 and TRBJ1-1, with TRBD1 identical over 8 bases. The junction had 18 bases not matched to a gene; V was cut back by 3 bases and J by 11 bases. Germline CDR1 reads SGDLS; CDR2 reads YYNGEE. This CDR3 comprises 16 residues. CDR3 in amino acids: CASSALGTGPRVAAFF. CDR3 DNA: TGTGCCAGCAGCGCCCTTGGGACAGGTCCTAGGGTTGCGGCTTTCTTT.

In this sample, this clone turned up once. The chain employs TRBV10-3 and TRBJ2-7, with 7 nucleotides matching TRBD2. This CDR3 contains 15 residues. Germline V lookup: CDR1 ENHRY, CDR2 SYGVKD. Trimming removed 2 bases from V and 5 bases from J; junction bases left unmatched: 9. The CDR3 loop is CAISEGVVRGDEQYF. The DNA of the CDR3 is TGTGCCATCAGTGAGGGTGTGGTACGGGGGGACGAGCAGTACTTC.

The V and J genes are TRBV12-3 or TRBV12-4 and TRBJ2-2, with 9 bases aligning to TRBD2. This CDR3 region has 13 residues. The ends lost 6 bases at V and 6 bases at J; junction bases unmatched: 2. Written as DNA, the CDR3 is TGTGCCAGCAGCCTAGCGGGATCCGGGGAGCTGTTTTTT. It yields the protein CASSLAGSGELFF.

This clone was counted once. The chain carries TRBV27 and TRBJ2-3; D is perhaps TRBD1 (6 bases). The V end lost 10 bases, the J end lost 5 bases, and 16 bases lay between the germline ends. This CDR3 is 13 amino acids long. CDR1 is MNHEY and CDR2 is SMNVEV in the germline V gene (reference sequence). The CDR3 nucleotides are TGTGCCACTTCACAGGGAACTGGAGATACGCAGTATTTT. Encoded protein: CATSQGTGDTQYF.

The genes are TRBV18 and TRBJ1-5, with D hard to call. V lost 3 bases, J lost 2 bases, and 8 bases lay in between. The CDR3 runs 14 residues. Germline CDR1 reads KGHSH; CDR2 reads LQKENI. CDR3 coding DNA: TGTGCCAGCTCACCTCGTGAGGGCAATCAGCCCCAGCATTTT. It is translated as CASSPREGNQPQHF.

This clone was seen ten or more times. The V gene is TRBV7-9, the J gene TRBJ1-1, with 8 bases identical to TRBD1. The CDR3 contains 16 residues. J lost 0 bases, V lost 5 bases, and 8 bases had no gene match. Germline V gene lookup returns CDR1 SEHNR and CDR2 FQNEAQ (reference sequence). CDR3 sequence reads: CASSPGQVAMNTEAFF. CDR3 DNA sequence: TGTGCCAGCAGCCCGGGACAGGTTGCGATGAACACTGAAGCTTTCTTT. The full variable domain, rest sourced from reference TRBV7-9 and TRBJ1-1, is DTGVSQNPRHKITKRGQNVTFRCDPISEHNRLYWYRQTLGQGPEFLTYFQNEAQLEKSRLLSDRFSAERPKGSFSTLEIQRTEQGDSAMYLCASSPGQVAMNTEAFFGQGTRLTVV.

This clone was detected many times. The chain uses TRBV5-1 and TRBJ2-3, with TRBD2 identical over 10 bases. Trimming took 3 bases from V and 0 from J; bases not matched to a gene: 16. This CDR3 comprises 20 residues. In germline, CDR1 is SGHRS, CDR2 YFSETQ. The CDR3 DNA reads as TGCGCCAGCAGCTATACCATTAGCGGGAGGCCCCGATCCAGCACAGATACGCAGTATTTT. As protein: CASSYTISGRPRSSTDTQYF. The full variable domain, in which reference TRBV5-1 and TRBJ2-3 provide the parts outside the CDR3, is KAGVTQTPRYLIKTRGQQVTLSCSPISGHRSVSWYQQTPGQGLQFLFEYFSETQRNKGNFPGRFSGRQFSNSRSEMNVSTLELGDSALYLCASSYTISGRPRSSTDTQYFGPGTRLTVL.

This chain uses TRBV18 with TRBJ1-4, with D hard to call. V lost 3 bases, J lost 0 bases, and 11 bases lay in between. The germline CDR1 and CDR2 sequences are KGHSH and LQKENI. The CDR3 consists of 16 residues. The CDR3 DNA sequence: TGTGCCAGCTCACCGTTCGTCTCGGCAACTAATGAAAAACTGTTTTTT. Translating gives CASSPFVSATNEKLFF. Supplemented by reference TRBV18 and TRBJ1-4, the full variable domain reads NAGVMQNPRHLVRRRGQEARLRCSPMKGHSHVYWYRQLPEEGLKFMVYLQKENIIDESGMPKERFSAEFPKEGPSILRIQQVVRGDSAAYFCASSPFVSATNEKLFFGSGTQLSVL.

The chain links TRBV28 to TRBJ1-1; 8 bases map to TRBD1. J was trimmed by 4 bases and V by 7 bases; bases with no gene match: 8. Germline values: CDR1 MDHEN, CDR2 SYDVKM. This CDR3 has 14 amino acids. In nucleotides, the CDR3 is TGTGCCAGCACCCAGAAACAGGGGGGCACTGAAGCTTTCTTT. It encodes CASTQKQGGTEAFF.

This chain joins TRBV6-1 and TRBJ1-1, with TRBD1 identical over 10 bases. The V gene end was trimmed by 6 bases and the J gene end by 6 bases; junction bases not matched to a gene: 7. CDR1 MNHNS and CDR2 SASEGT come from the germline V gene. The CDR3 spans 14 residues. DNA of the CDR3: TGTGCCAGCAGATCTCGGGACAGGGGCGCTGAAGCTTTCTTT. Protein sequence: CASRSRDRGAEAFF.